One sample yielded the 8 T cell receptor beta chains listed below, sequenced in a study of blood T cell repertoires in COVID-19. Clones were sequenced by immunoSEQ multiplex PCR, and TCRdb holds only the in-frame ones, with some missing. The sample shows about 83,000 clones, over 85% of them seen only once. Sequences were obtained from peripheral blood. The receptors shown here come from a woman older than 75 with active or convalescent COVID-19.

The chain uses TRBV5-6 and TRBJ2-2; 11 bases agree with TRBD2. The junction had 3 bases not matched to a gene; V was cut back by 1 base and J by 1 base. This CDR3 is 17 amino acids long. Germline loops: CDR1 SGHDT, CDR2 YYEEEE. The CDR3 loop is CASSLPGLAGNTGELFF. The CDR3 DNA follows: TGTGCCAGCAGCTTGCCCGGACTAGCGGGGAACACCGGGGAGCTGTTTTTT.

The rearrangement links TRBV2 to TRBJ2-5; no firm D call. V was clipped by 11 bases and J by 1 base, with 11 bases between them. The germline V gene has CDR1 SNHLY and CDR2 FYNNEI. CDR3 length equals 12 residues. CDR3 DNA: TGTGCCCACGCTTTGAGCCAAGAGACCCAGTACTTC. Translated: CAHALSQETQYF. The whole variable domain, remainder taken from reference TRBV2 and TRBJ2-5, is EPEVTQTPSHQVTQMGQEVILRCVPISNHLYFYWYRQILGQKVEFLVSFYNNEISEKSEIFDDQFSVERPDGSNFTLKIRSTKLEDSAMYFCAHALSQETQYFGPGTRLLVL.

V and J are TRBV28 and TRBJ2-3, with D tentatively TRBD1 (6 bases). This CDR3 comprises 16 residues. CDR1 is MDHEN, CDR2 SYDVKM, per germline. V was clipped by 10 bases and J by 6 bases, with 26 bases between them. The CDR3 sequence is CAISPGHKVSTDTQYF. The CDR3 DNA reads TGTGCCATCTCCCCGGGACATAAGGTTTCAACGGATACGCAGTATTTT.

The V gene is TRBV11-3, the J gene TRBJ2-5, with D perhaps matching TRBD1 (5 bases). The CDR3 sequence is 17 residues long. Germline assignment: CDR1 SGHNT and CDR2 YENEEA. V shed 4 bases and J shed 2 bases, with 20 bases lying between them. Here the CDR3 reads CASSSAFSASGQETQYF. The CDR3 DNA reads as TGTGCCAGCAGCTCCGCATTCTCCGCCTCAGGGCAAGAGACCCAGTACTTC.

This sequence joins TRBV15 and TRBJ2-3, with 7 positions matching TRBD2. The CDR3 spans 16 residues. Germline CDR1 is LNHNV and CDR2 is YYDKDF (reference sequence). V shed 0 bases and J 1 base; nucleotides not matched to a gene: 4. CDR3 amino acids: CATSRDWAGGTDTQYF. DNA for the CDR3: TGTGCCACCAGCAGAGATTGGGCGGGGGGCACAGATACGCAGTATTTT. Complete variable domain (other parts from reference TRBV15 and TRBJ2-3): DAMVIQNPRYQVTQFGKPVTLSCSQTLNHNVMYWYQQKSSQAPKLLFHYYDKDFNNEADTPDNFQSRRPNTSFCFLDIRSPGLGDTAMYLCATSRDWAGGTDTQYFGPGTRLTVL.

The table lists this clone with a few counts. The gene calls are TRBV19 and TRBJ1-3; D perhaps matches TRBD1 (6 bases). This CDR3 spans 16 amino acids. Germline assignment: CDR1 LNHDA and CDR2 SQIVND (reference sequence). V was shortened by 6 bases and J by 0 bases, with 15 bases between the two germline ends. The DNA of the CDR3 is TGTGCCAGTAGGAGCAGGGGTCCCGACTCTGGAAACACCATATATTTT. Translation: CASRSRGPDSGNTIYF.

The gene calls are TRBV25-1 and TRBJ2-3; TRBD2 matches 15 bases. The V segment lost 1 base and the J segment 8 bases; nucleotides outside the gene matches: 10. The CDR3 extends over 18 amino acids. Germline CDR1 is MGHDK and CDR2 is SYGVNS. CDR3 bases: TGTGCCAGCAGTGAATCCCGGACTAGCGGGGGGGCATTTGGTACGCAGTATTTT. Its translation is CASSESRTSGGAFGTQYF.

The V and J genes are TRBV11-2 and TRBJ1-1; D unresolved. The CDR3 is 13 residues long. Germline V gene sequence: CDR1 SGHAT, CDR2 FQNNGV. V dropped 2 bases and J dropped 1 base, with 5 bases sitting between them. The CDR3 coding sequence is TGTGCCAGCAGCTTAACTACGAACACTGAAGCTTTCTTT. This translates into CASSLTTNTEAFF.